This is a list of T cell receptor beta chains from one sample in a study of beta chain features in type 1 diabetes. Only in-frame clones appear in the TCRdb table, and some are missing; sequencing was by immunoSEQ multiplex PCR. The sample carries roughly 150,000 clones, around 10% recorded once. The sample comprised central memory CD4+ T cells from blood. Receptors were obtained from a man younger than 35 in good health. Both conserved end residues are part of each CDR3. D genes are given only for firm matches. Size tells how often a clone was seen (once, few, many) or the class of an expanded clone, and some rows leave it out.

- TRBJ2-7 - TRBV5-1 TGCGCCAGCAGCAGAGGGGACGCCTACGAGCAGTACTTC CASSRGDAYEQYF
few TRBJ2-7 TRBD1 TRBV30 TGTGCCTCCTGGACAGGGGCCAATGGTTACGAGCAGTACTTC CASWTGANGYEQYF
few TRBJ1-5 - TRBV12-5 TGTGCTAGTGAACTGGGGAGCAATCAGCCCCAGCATTTT CASELGSNQPQHF
- TRBJ1-2 TRBD1 TRBV11-1 TGTGCCAGCAGCCGACAGGGCGAGAGTGGCTACACCTTC CASSRQGESGYTF
few TRBJ1-1 TRBD1 TRBV10-3 TGTGCCATCGTCAGGGGGATGAACACTGAAGCTTTCTTT CAIVRGMNTEAFF
- TRBJ2-3 - TRBV7-2 TGTGCCAGCAGCTTAAATTCGGGCACAGATACGCAGTATTTT CASSLNSGTDTQYF
- TRBJ2-6 - TRBV5-1 TGCGCCAGCAGCTTGCCGAGTTCTGGGGCCAACGTCCTGACTTTC CASSLPSSGANVLTF
- TRBJ2-1 - TRBV19 TGTGCCAGTAGTGCTCGTTTCAATGAGCAGTTCTTC CASSARFNEQFF
few TRBJ2-7 - TRBV7-9 TGTGCCAGCAGCCTCCCGGCCAGCTCCTACGAGCAGTACTTC CASSLPASSYEQYF
many TRBJ2-5 - TRBV5-6 TGTGCCAGCAGCCTCGTCGACGAGACCCAGTACTTC CASSLVDETQYF
few TRBJ1-6 TRBD1 TRBV2 TGTGCCAGCGCCCTGGGACAGGGCCTCCACTTT CASALGQGLHF
- TRBJ2-7 - TRBV7-2 TGTGCCAGCAGCTTAGTACGTTACGAGCAGTACTTC CASSLVRYEQYF
few TRBJ1-2 TRBD1 TRBV4-1 TGCGCCAGCAGCCAAGCCGCCCAGGGGGGCGGCTACACCTTC CASSQAAQGGGYTF
- TRBJ1-2 TRBD1 TRBV25-1 TGTGCCAGCACCCCAACCGCAGGGGGTGGCTACACCTTC CASTPTAGGGYTF
few TRBJ2-4 - TRBV6-5 TGTGCCAGGAGGGTGGACAGAACCGAGTACTTC CARRVDRTEYF
few TRBJ2-3 TRBD2 TRBV10-3 TGTGCCATCAGTGAGTCGGGTAGCGGGCTCGGGGGCACAGATACGCAGTATTTT CAISESGSGLGGTDTQYF
many TRBJ2-3 - TRBV21-1 TGTGCCAGCAGCAAGGCAGGCAGCACAGATACGCAGTATTTT CASSKAGSTDTQYF
few TRBJ1-1 - TRBV5-6 TGTGCCAGTGGGCAGGGGCTGGAGACTGAAGCTTTCTTT CASGQGLETEAFF
- TRBJ2-7 - TRBV7-2 TGTGCCAGCAGCCCTCAATACGAGCAGTACTTC CASSPQYEQYF
many TRBJ2-5 TRBD2 TRBV5-4 TGTGCCAGCAGCTTGGCCAGGGGTAGCGGGAGAAGCGAGACCCAGTACTTC CASSLARGSGRSETQYF
- TRBJ2-1 - TRBV6-5 TGTGCCAGCAGTTACTCCAGGAACAATGAGCAGTTCTTC CASSYSRNNEQFF
- TRBJ2-2 TRBD1 TRBV19 TGTGCCGCCTCTACCGAGACAGGGGGGACCGGGGAGCTGTTTTTT CAASTETGGTGELFF
few TRBJ2-1 TRBD2 TRBV10-3 TGTGCCATCAGTGAGGGACTAGCGGGGGTAGGTGAGCAGTTCTTC CAISEGLAGVGEQFF
- TRBJ2-3 - TRBV27 TGTGCCAGCAGTTTATGGGGCACAGATACGCAGTATTTT CASSLWGTDTQYF
- TRBJ2-5 TRBD1 TRBV9 TGTGCCAGCAGTAGGACAGGGGGGAGGCAAGAGACCCAGTACTTC CASSRTGGRQETQYF
few TRBJ2-1 TRBD2 TRBV7-2 TGTGCCAGCAGCTCCGGACTAGCGTGGAATGAGCAGTTCTTC CASSSGLAWNEQFF
few TRBJ1-1 - TRBV4-2 TGTGCCAGCAGCCGTGGCAGTGAAGCTTTCTTT CASSRGSEAFF